This T cell receptor (beta chain) was captured by sequencing in a study of control samples from healthy donors and cancer patients (TCRdb year 2020). As for this clone: Its antigen remains unidentified. No base qualities exist here, and no much larger clone lies one base off it.

The CDR3 runs 18 residues from the cysteine to the phenylalanine. CDR3 DNA is the only sequence kept; it has 54 bases, read in frame from the first base. Libraries came from the immunoSEQ multiplex PCR assay. TCRdb carries this immuneACCESS record with in-frame sequences only. Its versions omit some clonotypes, under half of them owing to an unresolved V gene in the studies checked, with the rest unexplained. This sample holds about 250,000 clones; roughly 87% were observed only once. The ten largest clones capture 13% of the sample. The sequenced material came from PBMCs. The receptor's source is a woman between 55 and 75 years old with lung cancer. Rearrangement joined TRBV21-1 to TRBJ1-6. TRBV21-1 is an annotated pseudogene. The DNA sequence is TGTGCCAGCAGCAAATTAGTAGTCCGGGGGCGACTTCCCTCACCCCTCCACTTT. Its translation is CASSKLVVRGRLPSPLHF.